Presented here are 31 T cell receptor beta chains from one specimen sequenced in a study of T cell repertoires in cytomegalovirus infection. TCRdb used MiXCR to reprocess the reads, holding one entry per CDR3 protein. The sample lists 250,000 to 300,000 distinct CDR3 sequences, 20% to 30% seen once, with approximately 13% in the top ten. The sequenced material came from PBMCs. The receptors shown here come from a human donor in good health (CMV status not recorded). Some clones in this sample may be carry-over from other donors' samples.

This clonotype has a handful of counts. The V and J genes are TRBV12-3 or TRBV12-4 and TRBJ2-7; tentatively, D is TRBD2 (5 bases). The CDR3 length is 12 residues. Trimming cost V 6 bases and J 2 bases, with 8 bases left between them. DNA of the CDR3: TGTGCCAGCAGAGCCGGGGCCTACGAGCAGTACTTC. This codes for CASRAGAYEQYF.

The table lists this clonotype with a few counts. The J gene is TRBJ2-7, the V gene TRBV11-2, with TRBD1 identical over 7 bases. Germline-derived CDR1 and CDR2 are SGHAT and FQNNGV. The CDR3 covers 15 residues. V shed 5 bases, J shed 3 bases, and the junction held 10 bases outside the gene matches. The CDR3: CASSPQGIDGYEQYF. The CDR3 region has the DNA TGTGCCAGCAGCCCACAGGGGATCGACGGCTACGAGCAGTACTTC.

This clonotype appeared a few times. The V gene is TRBV28, the J gene TRBJ2-6; D is ambiguous. The CDR3 extends over 15 amino acids. The V end lost 5 bases, the J end lost 4 bases, and 12 bases lay between the germline ends. Germline CDR1 is MDHEN and CDR2 is SYDVKM. The CDR3: CASSPGESGANVLTF. The CDR3 DNA reads as TGTGCCAGCAGTCCTGGAGAGTCCGGGGCCAACGTCCTGACTTTC.

Only one count was recorded for this clonotype. The chain uses TRBV3-1 and TRBJ2-5; D call uncertain. The V and J ends lost 3 bases and 4 bases respectively, with 9 bases between them. The CDR3 covers 13 residues. Per the germline V gene, CDR1 is LGHDT and CDR2 is YNNKEL (reference sequence). CDR3 coding DNA: TGTGCCAGCAGCCAGACATTAGGAGAGACCCAGTACTTC. Protein sequence: CASSQTLGETQYF.

This clonotype has ten or more counts. The rearrangement links TRBV11-3 to TRBJ2-1; a possible D gene is TRBD1 (5 bases). The CDR3 loop spans 15 amino acids. V lost 0 bases, J lost 3 bases, and 9 bases lay in between. CDR1 and CDR2 from the germline V gene are SGHNT and YENEEA. The CDR3 coding sequence is TGTGCCAGCAGCTTAGATCAGGGCGGCTACAATGAGCAGTTCTTC. It translates to CASSLDQGGYNEQFF.

This clonotype was picked up a small number of times. V gene TRBV29-1 combines with J gene TRBJ2-7; 9 nucleotides align to TRBD1. Germline CDR1 SQVTM, CDR2 ANQGSEA. The V gene end was trimmed by 4 bases and the J gene end by 1 base; junction bases not matched to a gene: 2. CDR3 length: 13 residues. Written as DNA, the CDR3 is TGCAGCGTTGTAGGGACAGGGTCCTACGAGCAGTACTTC. Amino acids: CSVVGTGSYEQYF.

The chain uses TRBV6-1 and TRBJ2-7, with D unresolved. The V gene lost 7 bases and the J gene lost 3 bases, with 7 bases spanning the gap. The CDR3 has 11 residues. CDR1 and CDR2 (germline): MNHNS, SASEGT. CDR3 in DNA: TGTGCCAGCACCCGCAACTACGAGCAGTACTTC. Its protein product is CASTRNYEQYF.

The rearrangement joins TRBV29-1 to TRBJ2-1, with 8 positions matching TRBD2. CDR3 size: 14 residues. In germline, CDR1 is SQVTM, CDR2 ANQGSEA. The J segment lost 7 bases and the V segment lost 4 bases, leaving 9 bases of the junction unmatched. DNA for the CDR3: TGCAGCGTTGGACCAGCGGGAGACGGAAATGAGCAGTTCTTC. This translates into CSVGPAGDGNEQFF.

The genes are TRBV6-4 and TRBJ2-1; D may be TRBD1 (5 bases). The germline gives CDR1 MRHNA, CDR2 SNTAGT. The length of the CDR3 is 15 residues. The V gene lost 2 bases and the J gene lost 0 bases, with 8 bases spanning the gap. CDR3 nucleotide sequence: TGTGCCAGCAGTGACCAGGGTGACTCCTACAATGAGCAGTTCTTC. Amino acids: CASSDQGDSYNEQFF.

This clonotype is judged hyperexpanded. The chain combines TRBV7-2 with TRBJ2-3; 8 bases are a match to TRBD2. Germline trimming cut 4 bases from V and 6 bases from J; bases unmatched to any gene: 9. The CDR3 sequence is 15 residues long. The germline V gene encodes CDR1 SGHTA and CDR2 FQGNSA. DNA for the CDR3: TGTGCCAGCAGCTACTCACGGGAGGGTTGGGATACGCAGTATTTT. Translation gives CASSYSREGWDTQYF.

This clonotype was observed a handful of times. This chain links TRBV6-6 with TRBJ1-5; TRBD1 agrees at 11 bases. After removal of 2 bases from V and 2 bases from J, the junction contained 8 bases not matched to a gene. Germline values: CDR1 MNHNY, CDR2 SVGAGI (reference sequence). The CDR3 covers 18 residues. CDR3 nucleotides: TGTGCCAGCAGTTACCTCCGGACAGGGGGCGTCGGCAATCAGCCCCAGCATTTT. Translating gives CASSYLRTGGVGNQPQHF.

This clonotype was seen ten or more times. CDR3 sequence reads: CASSSERTGRRNQPQHF. The CDR3 bases are TGTGCCAGCAGCTCCGAGAGGACAGGCCGGCGGAATCAGCCCCAGCATTTT. The rearrangement links TRBV7-2 to TRBJ1-5; 7 nucleotides line up with TRBD1. The CDR3 loop spans 17 amino acids. V was pared by 4 bases and J by 4 bases, with 13 bases of the junction left unmatched. Per germline, CDR1 SGHTA and CDR2 FQGNSA.

There are many counts of this clonotype. The V and J genes are TRBV7-2 and TRBJ2-7, with D possibly being TRBD1 (5 bases). Trimming removed 5 bases from V and 1 base from J, with 12 bases in between. Germline assignment: CDR1 SGHTA and CDR2 FQGNSA. The CDR3 spans 14 residues. This CDR3 is CASSPAGISYEQYF. The CDR3 DNA reads TGTGCCAGCAGCCCCGCAGGGATTTCCTACGAGCAGTACTTC.

This clonotype occurred a few times. This chain joins TRBV5-4 and TRBJ2-6; D unclear. Trimming pared 4 bases from V and 0 bases from J, leaving 14 bases between. Germline V gene sequence: CDR1 SGHNT, CDR2 YYREEE (reference sequence). This CDR3 has 17 residues. In nucleotides, the CDR3 is TGTGCCAGCAGCCTAGGGTTACTTAACTCTGGGGCCAACGTCCTGACTTTC. This codes for CASSLGLLNSGANVLTF.

Many counts were recorded for this clonotype. The V and J genes are TRBV7-2 and TRBJ1-5; D may be TRBD1 (6 bases). CDR3 length: 15 residues. V was trimmed by 5 bases and J by 5 bases, leaving 16 bases between them. The germline V gene has CDR1 SGHTA and CDR2 FQGNSA. CDR3 DNA sequence: TGTGCCAGCAGCCGAGGGAGGGGGTCGGATCAGCCCCAGCATTTT. Protein product: CASSRGRGSDQPQHF.

The chain combines TRBV5-1 with TRBJ1-5, with TRBD1 identical over 8 bases. This CDR3 contains 15 residues. J was trimmed by 5 bases and V by 5 bases; bases with no gene match: 9. The germline CDR1 and CDR2 sequences are SGHRS and YFSETQ. CDR3 sequence: CASSLQGEGHQPQHF. The CDR3 bases are TGCGCCAGCAGTCTACAGGGGGAGGGCCATCAGCCCCAGCATTTT.

This chain uses TRBV14 with TRBJ2-5; D is unresolved. V dropped 0 bases and J dropped 2 bases, with 7 bases sitting between them. Germline-derived CDR1 and CDR2 are SGHDN and FVKESK. CDR3 length: 14 residues. This CDR3 reads CASSQDNRQETQYF. The CDR3, as DNA: TGTGCCAGCAGCCAAGATAACAGACAAGAGACCCAGTACTTC.

Turning to this clonotype: The conserved final phenylalanine or tryptophan is absent from the CDR3, which likely points to a read error. The V call is TRBV29-1, the J call TRBJ1-1; 8 bases align to TRBD1. Germline CDR1 SQVTM, CDR2 ANQGSEA. This CDR3 region has 13 residues. The chain's CDR3 is CSVEGTGNAEAFL. Here the CDR3 DNA reads TGCAGCGTTGAAGGGACAGGGAACGCTGAAGCTTTCTTA.

The table lists this clonotype with many counts. The rearrangement joins TRBV12-3 or TRBV12-4 to TRBJ1-5, with TRBD1 identical over 8 bases. With 6 bases clipped from V and 7 bases from J, the junction kept 8 bases outside the gene matches. CDR3 length: 14 amino acids. The CDR3 DNA reads TGTGCCAGCAGACCTGGACAGGGCTTGCAGCCCCAGCATTTT. Translation gives CASRPGQGLQPQHF.

V is TRBV24-1 and J is TRBJ1-2; 8 bases are shared with TRBD1. Germline loops: CDR1 KGHDR, CDR2 SFDVKD. This CDR3 has 16 amino acids. J gave up 3 bases and V 4 bases, and 9 bases lay outside the gene matches. The CDR3 DNA is TGTGCCACCAGTGACCCACAGGGGGAGGGTGACTATGGCTACACCTTC. This gives the protein CATSDPQGEGDYGYTF.

This clonotype was seen a handful of times. The CDR3 DNA sequence: TGTGCCAGCAGCCCTGGCGGACAGCGGACCCAGTACTTC. Amino acid sequence: CASSPGGQRTQYF. V usage is TRBV7-2 and J usage is TRBJ2-5; TRBD1 might be the D (6 bases). V lost 5 bases to trimming and J lost 7 bases, with 14 bases between them. The CDR3 totals 13 residues. The germline gives CDR1 SGHTA, CDR2 FQGNSA.

V is TRBV28 and J is TRBJ2-3, with D possibly being TRBD2 (5 bases). V lost 1 base, J lost 5 bases, and 13 bases lay in between. The CDR3 has 15 residues. Germline CDR1 and CDR2: MDHEN and SYDVKM. The CDR3 nucleotides read TGTGCCAGCAGTTTATATGAGGGAGCGAAAGATACGCAGTATTTT. This encodes CASSLYEGAKDTQYF.

This clonotype has at least ten counts. The chain recombines TRBV7-2 with TRBJ1-5; D gene ambiguous. This CDR3 is built from 14 residues. Germline V CDR1 and CDR2: SGHTA, FQGNSA. Trimming took off 7 bases at V and 8 bases at J, with 18 bases between the two ends. The CDR3 sequence: CASTPRTDVEPQHF. For the CDR3, the DNA is TGTGCCAGCACCCCCAGGACCGACGTAGAGCCCCAGCATTTT.

Only a few counts were recorded for this clonotype. The chain links TRBV6-5 to TRBJ2-2; D assignment may be TRBD1 or TRBD2 (5 bases each). V lost 6 bases and J lost 0, with 11 bases in between. This CDR3 region has 15 residues. Germline V gene data show CDR1 as MNHEY and CDR2 as SVGAGI. The CDR3 region has the DNA TGTGCCAGCAGGGACATCGGGGCGAACACCGGGGAGCTGTTTTTT. Translating it yields CASRDIGANTGELFF.

A few counts support this clonotype. The chain joins TRBV11-1 to TRBJ1-5, with 10 bases lining up with TRBD1. V was clipped by 1 base and J by 4 bases; unmatched bases: 4. The CDR3 has 16 amino acids. Germline V gene sequence: CDR1 SGHAT, CDR2 FQDESV (reference sequence). CDR3 loop: CASSLGGQGTNQPQHF. CDR3 DNA sequence: TGTGCCAGCAGCTTAGGGGGACAGGGGACGAATCAGCCCCAGCATTTT.

This clonotype was observed a handful of times. This rearrangement joins TRBV2 to TRBJ1-1; a weak D match, TRBD1 (5 bases). V lost 5 bases, J lost 2 bases, and 12 bases lay in between. CDR3 length: 14 residues. Germline CDR1 reads SNHLY; CDR2 reads FYNNEI. The CDR3 is CASSLMGDNTEAFF. The CDR3, as DNA: TGTGCCAGCAGTCTAATGGGGGACAACACTGAAGCTTTCTTT.

In this sample, this clonotype turned up a few times. This chain uses TRBV14 with TRBJ1-4, with D maybe TRBD1 (5 bases). This CDR3 comprises 17 residues. Trimming cost V 5 bases and J 4 bases, with 20 bases left between them. Germline CDR1 and CDR2: SGHDN and FVKESK. The CDR3 coding sequence is TGTGCCAGCAGCTCAGGGTTCCGGGCAATCGATAATGAAAAACTGTTTTTT. Amino acids: CASSSGFRAIDNEKLFF.

The V call is TRBV5-4, the J call TRBJ2-5; 8 positions match TRBD1. The CDR3 covers 15 residues. V dropped 3 bases and J dropped 4; count of bases not matched to a gene: 8. Germline values: CDR1 SGHNT, CDR2 YYREEE (reference sequence). The CDR3 DNA sequence: TGTGCCAGCAGCTCCCGGACAGGGATGACAGAGACCCAGTACTTC. Residues: CASSSRTGMTETQYF.

This clonotype showed up just a few times. V is TRBV28 and J is TRBJ1-5; D ambiguous. The CDR3 consists of 13 residues. With 10 bases removed from V and 3 bases from J, the gap between germline ends came to 13 bases. Germline V lookup: CDR1 MDHEN, CDR2 SYDVKM. CDR3 sequence (DNA): TGTGCCACCCCCACGAGGCCCAATCAGCCCCAGCATTTT. Protein: CATPTRPNQPQHF.

A word on this clonotype: A much larger clonotype is one base distant, so this may be a read error. V gene TRBV28 combines with J gene TRBJ1-5; no definite D call. Trimming removed 3 bases at V and 5 bases at J, with 2 bases between. The CDR3 totals 11 residues. In germline, CDR1 is MDHEN, CDR2 SYDVKM. The CDR3 loop is CASSLDQPQHF. The CDR3 nucleotides read TGTGCCAGCAGTTTGGATCAGCCCCAGCATTTT.

This clonotype was seen a handful of times. The rearrangement uses TRBV12-3 or TRBV12-4 and TRBJ1-2; D unresolved. CDR3 length: 15 residues. Trimming shortened V by 7 bases and J by 0 bases, and 15 bases separated the two germline ends. Written as DNA, the CDR3 is TGTGCCAGCACCCTATCGCAGGTTACTAACTATGGCTACACCTTC. Its translation is CASTLSQVTNYGYTF.